These 32 T cell receptor beta chains originate from one sample sequenced in a study of control samples from healthy donors and cancer patients. Sequencing was performed with immunoSEQ multiplex PCR; in TCRdb, only in-frame clones are kept and a portion is missing. The sample includes some 170,000 clones, nearly 96% of them seen just once. Input material: blood. The source of these receptors is a woman in her 30s in good health.

The gene calls are TRBV4-1 and TRBJ2-7, with D tentatively TRBD2 (6 bases). The germline gives CDR1 MGHRA, CDR2 YSYEKL. With 7 bases removed from V and 0 bases from J, the gap between germline ends came to 13 bases. The length of the CDR3 is 14 residues. The CDR3 sequence: CASTLWGDSYEQYF. DNA for the CDR3: TGCGCCAGCACCCTCTGGGGGGACTCCTACGAGCAGTACTTC.

This chain joins TRBV30 and TRBJ1-2, with 7 bases aligning to TRBD1. The CDR3 contains 15 residues. V lost 3 bases, J lost 7 bases, and 14 bases stayed unmatched. From germline, CDR1 is GTSNPN and CDR2 SVGIG (reference sequence). The CDR3: CAWRDPGGTGGGYTF. The CDR3, as DNA: TGTGCCTGGAGAGATCCAGGGGGGACTGGCGGTGGCTACACCTTC. The full variable domain, rest sourced from reference TRBV30 and TRBJ1-2, is SQTIHQWPATLVQPVGSPLSLECTVEGTSNPNLYWYRQAAGRGLQLLFYSVGIGQISSEVPQNLSASRPQDRQFILSSKKLLLSDSGFYLCAWRDPGGTGGGYTFGSGTRLTVV.

In its sample, this clone was seen once. V is TRBV24-1 and J is TRBJ2-1, with 11 bases matching TRBD2. Germline values: CDR1 KGHDR, CDR2 SFDVKD. The CDR3 contains 15 residues. J gave up 6 bases and V 7 bases, and 7 bases lay outside the gene matches. The CDR3 loop is CATRSTSGRVNEQFF. The CDR3 coding sequence is TGTGCCACCAGATCAACTAGCGGGAGAGTCAATGAGCAGTTCTTC.

V and J are TRBV13 and TRBJ1-5; a possible D gene is TRBD1 (6 bases). The length of the CDR3 is 16 residues. V lost 3 bases and J 0 bases, leaving 12 bases between the germline ends. Germline V gene lookup returns CDR1 PRHDT and CDR2 FYEKMQ (reference sequence). The DNA of the CDR3 is TGTGCCAGCAGCTTTCGGGGGGCGGGTAGCAATCAGCCCCAGCATTTT. It translates to CASSFRGAGSNQPQHF.

This chain links TRBV29-1 with TRBJ2-3; the match to TRBD2 covers 7 bases. CDR1 SQVTM and CDR2 ANQGSEA come from the germline V gene. The V and J ends lost 2 bases and 4 bases, in that order; junction bases with no gene match: 3. The CDR3 extends over 13 amino acids. CDR3 nucleotide sequence: TGCAGCGTTGAAAGGGACTACTCAGATACGCAGTATTTT. It translates to CSVERDYSDTQYF.

V is TRBV6-1 and J is TRBJ2-5; 11 positions agree with TRBD2. CDR1 is MNHNS and CDR2 is SASEGT in the germline V gene. V lost 4 bases and J lost 5; bases outside the gene matches: 15. The CDR3 covers 18 residues. CDR3 bases: TGTGCCAGCAGTGGGCTGGGTAGCGGGAGGGCCGGCTGGGAGACCCAGTACTTC. It specifies CASSGLGSGRAGWETQYF.

The CDR3 protein is CATSRRLSTEKLFF. CDR3 in DNA: TGTGCCACCAGCAGACGATTGTCGACAGAAAAACTGTTTTTT. V gene TRBV15 combines with J gene TRBJ1-4; no reliable D call. Trimming pared 2 bases from V and 8 bases from J, leaving 12 bases between. This CDR3 comprises 14 residues. Germline CDR1 reads LNHNV; CDR2 reads YYDKDF (reference sequence).

The V call is TRBV11-2, the J call TRBJ1-1; maybe TRBD1 (5 bases). The CDR3 spans 17 residues. V gave up 0 bases and J gave up 5 bases, with 19 bases separating them. Germline V gene data show CDR1 as SGHAT and CDR2 as FQNNGV. The CDR3 loop reads CASSLDALGPSGTEAFF. Written as DNA, the CDR3 is TGTGCCAGCAGCTTAGATGCTTTGGGGCCCTCGGGTACTGAAGCTTTCTTT.

The genes are TRBV11-2 and TRBJ1-6, with D unresolved. The length of the CDR3 is 13 residues. The V gene's germline CDR1 is SGHAT and CDR2 FQNNGV. V shed 0 bases and J shed 9 bases, with 6 bases lying between them. The CDR3, as DNA: TGTGCCAGCAGCTTAGATCTGGGTTCACCCCTCCACTTT. Translation: CASSLDLGSPLHF.

This chain connects TRBV30 to TRBJ2-3; D gene ambiguous. The V end was cut by 3 bases, the J end by 5 bases, with 6 bases between. CDR1 and CDR2 (germline): GTSNPN, SVGIG (reference sequence). This CDR3 has 11 residues. CDR3 bases: TGTGCCTGGAGGTCGTTAGATACGCAGTATTTT. It encodes CAWRSLDTQYF.

In its sample, this clone was seen once. The V call is TRBV29-1, the J call TRBJ2-5; 8 bases match TRBD2. The germline CDR1 and CDR2 sequences are SQVTM and ANQGSEA. This CDR3 region has 15 residues. Germline trimming cut 5 bases from V and 2 bases from J; bases unmatched to any gene: 10. In DNA, the CDR3 is TGCAGCGTTAGCCTGGCGGGAGGTGGGCAAGAGACCCAGTACTTC. Amino acids: CSVSLAGGGQETQYF.

The J gene is TRBJ2-7, the V gene TRBV29-1, with D perhaps TRBD1 (5 bases). Trimming left V 7 bases short and J 3 bases short, with 13 bases between. This CDR3 has 12 residues. Germline-derived CDR1 and CDR2 are SQVTM and ANQGSEA. The CDR3 loop is CSGTDSDYEQYF. The DNA for the CDR3 is TGCAGCGGAACCGACAGCGACTACGAGCAGTACTTC.

The chain recombines TRBV3-1 (or the pseudogene TRBV3-2) with TRBJ2-5; D ambiguous. The CDR3 runs to 15 residues. Trimming stripped 0 bases from V and 3 bases from J, with 11 bases between. Germline values: CDR1 LGHDT, CDR2 YNNKEL (reference sequence). The CDR3: CASSQDQVLEETQYF. DNA of the CDR3: TGTGCCAGCAGCCAAGACCAAGTTCTAGAAGAGACCCAGTACTTC.

The J gene is TRBJ1-1, the V gene TRBV2; D is undetermined. Germline V gene data show CDR1 as SNHLY and CDR2 as FYNNEI. The CDR3 runs 10 residues. Trimming left V 10 bases short and J 7 bases short, with 10 bases between. CDR3 nucleotides: TGTGCCATAACGGGCATTGAAGCTTTCTTT. Amino acid sequence: CAITGIEAFF. Full variable domain (rest looked up from reference TRBV2 and TRBJ1-1): EPEVTQTPSHQVTQMGQEVILRCVPISNHLYFYWYRQILGQKVEFLVSFYNNEISEKSEIFDDQFSVERPDGSNFTLKIRSTKLEDSAMYFCAITGIEAFFGQGTRLTVV.

The genes are TRBV30 and TRBJ2-4; 7 nucleotides line up with TRBD2. Germline V gene data show CDR1 as GTSNPN and CDR2 as SVGIG (reference sequence). The CDR3 loop spans 14 amino acids. Trimming at V came to 0 bases and at J to 15 bases, leaving 14 bases not matched to a gene. The CDR3 loop is CAWSVQAGSHGRYF. DNA of the CDR3: TGTGCCTGGAGTGTACAAGCGGGATCTCACGGGAGGTACTTC.

The CDR3 sequence: CASSESAGYSTDTQYF. The CDR3 DNA is TGCGCCAGCAGTGAGTCGGCAGGGTATAGCACAGATACGCAGTATTTT. The chain recombines TRBV10-1 with TRBJ2-3; tentative D call: TRBD1 (5 bases). Between the trimmed V and J ends, which lost 0 bases and 0 bases, there was a span of 10 bases. Germline CDR1 WNHNN, CDR2 SYGVQD (reference sequence). The CDR3 runs to 16 residues.

The chain has TRBV5-5 and TRBJ2-6; unclear D gene. The germline CDR1 and CDR2 sequences are SGHKS and YYEKEE (reference sequence). V was shortened by 0 bases and J by 0 bases, with 4 bases between the two germline ends. This CDR3 spans 15 amino acids. The CDR3 loop reads CASSLGYSGANVLTF. The CDR3 region has the DNA TGTGCCAGCAGCTTGGGATACTCTGGGGCCAACGTCCTGACTTTC.

The chain combines TRBV18 with TRBJ2-3, with D unresolved. This CDR3 contains 16 residues. Per germline, CDR1 KGHSH and CDR2 LQKENI. Deletions cut 3 bases from V and 3 bases from J, with 16 bases between. As DNA, the CDR3 is TGTGCCAGCTCACCGAGCCAAGCGATCAGAACAGATACGCAGTATTTT. It encodes CASSPSQAIRTDTQYF.

This chain joins TRBV14 and TRBJ2-5; 7 nucleotides agree with TRBD1. The CDR3 spans 15 residues. Unmatched junction bases numbered 7, after V lost 5 bases and J lost 1 base. Germline lookup yields CDR1 SGHDN and CDR2 FVKESK. The CDR3, as DNA: TGTGCCAGCAGCTCCCGACAGGGCCTCCAAGAGACCCAGTACTTC. It encodes CASSSRQGLQETQYF.

The rearrangement joins TRBV7-9 to TRBJ1-3, with D unresolved. Germline V gene sequence: CDR1 SEHNR, CDR2 FQNEAQ (reference sequence). V was clipped by 5 bases and J by 4 bases, with 15 bases between them. This CDR3 is 15 amino acids long. The CDR3 sequence: CASSLSGLAGNTIYF. The CDR3 DNA follows: TGTGCCAGCAGCCTATCCGGCCTAGCGGGAAACACCATATATTTT.

The gene calls are TRBV19 and TRBJ1-1; 8 nucleotides match TRBD1. CDR1 and CDR2 from the germline V gene are LNHDA and SQIVND (reference sequence). The CDR3 has 13 residues. V gave up 6 bases and J gave up 10 bases; unmatched junction bases: 10. CDR3 loop: CASSRTGTGGAFF. The CDR3 bases are TGTGCCAGTAGCCGGACCGGGACAGGAGGAGCTTTCTTT.

The chain recombines TRBV7-6 with TRBJ1-4, with TRBD1 matching 7 bases. Germline trimming cut 5 bases from V and 6 bases from J; bases unmatched to any gene: 9. CDR3 length equals 15 residues. Germline CDR1 is SGHVS and CDR2 is FNYEAQ. CDR3 protein: CASSVTTGFYEKLFF. The CDR3 DNA sequence: TGTGCCAGCAGCGTCACGACAGGGTTTTATGAAAAACTGTTTTTT. The full variable domain, in which reference TRBV7-6 and TRBJ1-4 provide the parts outside the CDR3, is GAGVSQSPRYKVTKRGQDVALRCDPISGHVSLYWYRQALGQGPEFLTYFNYEAQQDKSGLPNDRFSAERPEGSISTLTIQRTEQRDSAMYRCASSVTTGFYEKLFFGSGTQLSVL.

The CDR3 region is CSARADREAFF. The CDR3 region has the DNA TGCAGTGCTAGGGCTGACAGAGAAGCTTTCTTT. The chain couples TRBV20-1 to TRBJ1-1; D is perhaps TRBD1 (5 bases). The germline V gene has CDR1 DFQATT and CDR2 SNEGSKA (reference sequence). The CDR3 is 11 amino acids. V lost 3 bases, J lost 8 bases, and 10 bases lay in between.

This clone turned up a few times. This chain uses TRBV3-1 (or the pseudogene TRBV3-2) with TRBJ1-3; tentatively, D is TRBD1 (5 bases). Germline values: CDR1 LGHDT, CDR2 YNNKEL (reference sequence). There are 14 residues in the CDR3. The ends were cut back, 7 bases at V and 0 bases at J, with 10 bases in the middle. The CDR3 reads CASMGTDSGNTIYF. The DNA of the CDR3 is TGTGCCAGCATGGGGACGGACTCTGGAAACACCATATATTTT.

The V call is TRBV30, the J call TRBJ1-5; TRBD1 might be the D (6 bases). This CDR3 spans 18 amino acids. The V end lost 3 bases, the J end lost 5 bases, and 26 bases lay between the germline ends. Germline V CDR1 and CDR2: GTSNPN, SVGIG (reference sequence). CDR3 nucleotide sequence: TGTGCCTGGAGCGCCTATTCCTCCTTTAACAGGGTTGATCAGCCCCAGCATTTT. It yields the protein CAWSAYSSFNRVDQPQHF.

The genes are TRBV9 and TRBJ2-2; D call uncertain. The V gene lost 3 bases and the J gene lost 4 bases, with 4 bases spanning the gap. Germline CDR1 reads SGDLS; CDR2 reads YYNGEE. This CDR3 has 12 amino acids. CDR3 in amino acids: CASSGGTGELFF. The CDR3 DNA reads as TGTGCCAGCAGCGGGGGCACCGGGGAGCTGTTTTTT.

The chain employs TRBV5-1 and TRBJ1-6; 7 bases align to TRBD1. The CDR3 sequence is 18 residues long. The germline gives CDR1 SGHRS, CDR2 YFSETQ. Trimming cost V 5 bases and J 0 bases; bases outside gene matches: 11. CDR3 residues: CASRAGTAASSYNSPLHF. Here the CDR3 DNA reads TGCGCCAGCAGGGCCGGGACAGCTGCCAGCTCCTATAATTCACCCCTCCACTTT. Combining the CDR3 with reference TRBV5-1 and TRBJ1-6 gives the whole variable domain KAGVTQTPRYLIKTRGQQVTLSCSPISGHRSVSWYQQTPGQGLQFLFEYFSETQRNKGNFPGRFSGRQFSNSRSEMNVSTLELGDSALYLCASRAGTAASSYNSPLHFGNGTRLTVT.

The CDR3 spells CASSPGTGSPNYGYTF. The CDR3 DNA reads as TGTGCCAGCAGCCCCGGGACAGGGTCACCGAACTATGGCTACACCTTC. The chain employs TRBV28 and TRBJ1-2; 9 positions match TRBD1. Trimming removed 6 bases from V and 2 bases from J; junction bases left unmatched: 10. CDR3 length equals 16 residues. Germline V gene data show CDR1 as MDHEN and CDR2 as SYDVKM.

The rearrangement links TRBV18 to TRBJ1-5; 8 bases map to TRBD1. This CDR3 is 16 amino acids long. Germline V gene sequence: CDR1 KGHSH, CDR2 LQKENI. Trimming took 6 bases from V and 5 from J; bases not matched to a gene: 12. The CDR3 DNA follows: TGTGCCAGCTCCCTAAGAAGGACAGGGAAATATCAGCCCCAGCATTTT. Translating it yields CASSLRRTGKYQPQHF.

This chain uses TRBV5-5 with TRBJ2-7; the D call may be TRBD1 or TRBD2 (5 bases each). There are 15 residues in the CDR3. V lost 2 bases, J lost 5 bases, and 17 bases lay in between. Germline values: CDR1 SGHKS, CDR2 YYEKEE (reference sequence). The CDR3 region is CASSLTPPRDDEQYF. The CDR3 coding sequence is TGTGCCAGCAGCTTAACCCCCCCCAGGGACGACGAGCAGTACTTC.

The V and J genes are TRBV10-3 and TRBJ1-3; D unresolved. V lost 10 bases to trimming and J lost 0 bases, with 10 bases between them. The CDR3 covers 13 residues. Germline-derived CDR1 and CDR2 are ENHRY and SYGVKD. The CDR3 sequence is CANQAYSGNTIYF. Here the CDR3 DNA reads TGTGCCAATCAGGCTTACTCTGGAAACACCATATATTTT.

V usage is TRBV5-1 and J usage is TRBJ1-4; 10 bases match TRBD1. The CDR3 extends over 15 amino acids. With V trimmed by 4 bases and J by 8 bases, 8 bases remained unmatched. Germline V gene data show CDR1 as SGHRS and CDR2 as YFSETQ. CDR3 nucleotides: TGCGCCAGCAGCGGCGCCGGGACAGGGGAAGAAAAACTGTTTTTT. Translated, it gives CASSGAGTGEEKLFF.